This entry describes one T cell receptor (beta chain). The CDR3 is 13 amino acids. V gave up 10 bases and J gave up 5 bases; unmatched junction bases: 4. CDR1 and CDR2 from the germline V gene are LNHDA and SQIVND (reference sequence). Original methodology: Amplification from reference gene primers served as the basis for estimated nucleated cell counts. Repertoires were generated with immunoSEQ multiplex PCR, while TCRdb's copy carries only in-frame clones and drops some. The V and J calls and clone size were taken over from that table, and D and trimming were inferred from the DNA. The data contain approximately 190,000 clones, about four fifths of them seen just once; the ten biggest clones take up roughly 5.3%. This record belongs to a study of blood T cell repertoires in COVID-19. Looking at the study overall: COVID-19 samples collected from the United States, Italy and Spain covered acute and convalescent phases. Sample material is recorded as cDNA or gDNA derived from T cells, B-cell-depleted T cells, or PBMCs.

V usage is TRBV19 and J usage is TRBJ2-5; 13 bases align to TRBD2. The sequence came from a woman aged 70-85 years with active or convalescent COVID-19. The specimen sequenced was peripheral blood. CDR3 nucleotide sequence: TGTGCCACCACGACTAGCGGGAGGGAGACCCAGTACTTC. It yields the protein CATTTSGRETQYF.